These T cell receptor beta chains were read from a single sample in a study of cytomegalovirus exposure and HLA in healthy donors. The repertoire was sequenced with immunoSEQ multiplex PCR; TCRdb's copy has only in-frame clones and lacks some. This sample yields tens of thousands of clones, of which over 70% are seen a single time; 8.1% belongs to the top ten. Sequenced sample: PBMCs. These TCRs come from a man younger than 40 in good health and CMV-seropositive. CDR3s leave out the opening cysteine and the closing phenylalanine or tryptophan.

>TRBV9
ASSEAAVSGNTIY
>TRBV18
ASSPTAGTYEQY
>TRBV5-5
ASSRTSVTYEQY
>TRBV29-1
SVSTVPQETQY
>TRBV29-1
SVAPSQGIPHYGYT
>TRBV29-1
SVATGGSYNEQF
>TRBV2
ASSEGWTANSYEQY
>TRBV11-2
ASSLEIGTSGHEQF
>TRBV11-2
ASSLSGSNYGYT
>TRBV10-3
AISAGQGIYGYT
>TRBV2
ASRRTSGNTGELF
>TRBV6-1
ASSLKVVAEAF
>TRBV5-1
ASSLNGGARNEQF
>TRBV6-4
ARSRGGSNEKLF
>TRBV6-4
ASSDLTGGNEQF
>TRBV6-1
ASSFPGGEQY
>TRBV27
ASSLMAGADYNEQF
>TRBV2
ASTTDRGSNSPLH
>TRBV30
AWKDSYIQY
>TRBV28
ASSTVTGVRDQPQH
>TRBV2
ASSSARGRSEAF
>TRBV11-2
ASSLGPGGYGYT
>TRBV5-1
ASSVISGGFSSYEQY
>TRBV6-1
ASSVGGSREETQY
>TRBV7-8
ASSLGAGNVEKLF
>TRBV5-1
ASTSTGTALGEQY
>TRBV19
ASSIIGQPQH
>TRBV27
ASSFYRSYNEQF
>TRBV5-1
ASSLSGTVNTEAF
>TRBV6-1
ASIEGENYGYT
>TRBV9
ASSAEDEQF
>TRBV5-1
ASSFGTGGTDTQY
>TRBV7-6
ASSSGQANYGYT
>TRBV7-6
ASSLTDSYEQY
>TRBV6-5
ASSQGGPYEQY
>TRBV9
ASSLAGARVAF
>TRBV28
ASSLVRGLGSSNQPQH